A selection of T cell receptor beta chains follows, all from one sample in a study of cytomegalovirus exposure and HLA in healthy donors. Method: immunoSEQ multiplex PCR; TCRdb's copy keeps in-frame clones and lacks some. The sample includes about 200,000 clones, around 79% of them seen just once. Sequencing was performed on PBMCs. Receptors originate from a male donor in good health and CMV-seronegative. CDR3s leave out the opening cysteine and the closing phenylalanine or tryptophan. Expanded clones get a size class; other rows say once, few or many, or leave the size out.

size	J	V	CDR3
once	TRBJ2-2	TRBV10-3	AIWGGATGELL
-	TRBJ1-2	TRBV10-2	ASSLGQRGYT
-	TRBJ2-1	TRBV4-2	ASSLTAGGYNEQF
-	TRBJ2-1	TRBV7-2	ASSSRGTNSYNEQF
few	TRBJ1-2	TRBV7-2	ASSLYGDSGYT
few	TRBJ1-1	TRBV7-2	ASSPTGGRWTEAF
-	TRBJ1-2	TRBV28	ASIPQSQGEGYT
few	TRBJ1-4	TRBV7-3	ASRSNEKLF
-	TRBJ1-1	TRBV5-4	ASSVGTGGSEAF
-	TRBJ2-7	TRBV28	ATSSFYEQY
once	TRBJ2-2	TRBV27	ASSFRLAGGSTGELF
-	TRBJ2-1	TRBV6-5	ASSYSLNEQF
-	TRBJ2-3	TRBV4-3	ASSQVRGGPQY
-	TRBJ1-2	TRBV11-2	ASSPRTSYGYT
few	TRBJ1-1	TRBV10-1	ASSESFPVGDRWNTEAF
few	TRBJ2-7	TRBV6-5	ASSSGTQKGQY
-	TRBJ2-1	TRBV9	ASSVLAGGLNEQF
-	TRBJ1-5	TRBV5-5	ASSSGTGVQPQH
-	TRBJ2-1	TRBV19	ASSTGTGTYNEQF
-	TRBJ2-7	TRBV11-3	ASSSDRYEQY
-	TRBJ2-3	TRBV28	ASSLRAGASTDTQY
once	TRBJ1-2	TRBV28	ASSLGGNTNYGYT
-	TRBJ2-7	TRBV7-3	ASSLTGLGYEQY
-	TRBJ2-1	TRBV28	ASSRLAGVNEQF
-	TRBJ2-5	TRBV11-1	ASSLAGVQETQY
-	TRBJ2-1	TRBV7-3	ASSLTGLSSNEQF
-	TRBJ2-1	TRBV7-8	ASNPGLAGDEQF
-	TRBJ2-1	TRBV6-4	ASSAGGLSYNEQF
-	-	TRBV28	ASTLPGGSYEQY
few	TRBJ1-1	TRBV5-4	ASSLDRVEAF
-	TRBJ2-4	TRBV6-1	ASSDNLAGGIAKNIQY
-	TRBJ2-5	TRBV6-6	ASSLLAGKETQY
-	TRBJ2-7	TRBV7-6	ASSLRGGIPDEQY
-	TRBJ1-1	TRBV10-2	ASSEGVAF
once	TRBJ1-6	TRBV15	ATNLDRGDSPLH
few	TRBJ2-7	TRBV4-3	ASSQVEDYEQY
few	TRBJ1-3	TRBV25-1	ASRGQGGNTIY
-	TRBJ2-7	TRBV6-1	ASSERGTDFFEQY
-	TRBJ1-4	TRBV2	ASSPTGGASEKLF
-	TRBJ2-5	TRBV7-3	ASSPTGQETQY
-	TRBJ1-5	TRBV7-9	SSSSAGGIQPQH
few	TRBJ2-5	TRBV7-9	STEPGTVIVETQY
-	TRBJ1-2	TRBV5-1	ASSLAWARENYGYT
-	TRBJ2-7	TRBV5-8	ASTLDPNYEQY
few	TRBJ2-7	TRBV2	ASSEENEEQY
-	TRBJ1-1	TRBV10-3	ASSSREVSEAF
-	TRBJ2-2	TRBV14	ASSQAGELF
-	TRBJ2-1	TRBV28	ASSLTGGGGDEQF
-	TRBJ1-5	TRBV27	ASSGAGNQPQH
-	TRBJ1-5	TRBV7-9	SSSLGQLNQPQH
-	TRBJ2-2	TRBV7-2	ASSLYLGTSGRAGGELF
-	TRBJ2-5	TRBV5-1	ASSSNLAGGRETQY
-	TRBJ1-1	TRBV2	ARNTGGAMNTEAF
-	TRBJ1-1	TRBV5-8	ASSFLRNTEAF
few	TRBJ2-5	TRBV4-1	ASSRGGLAGEWRETQY